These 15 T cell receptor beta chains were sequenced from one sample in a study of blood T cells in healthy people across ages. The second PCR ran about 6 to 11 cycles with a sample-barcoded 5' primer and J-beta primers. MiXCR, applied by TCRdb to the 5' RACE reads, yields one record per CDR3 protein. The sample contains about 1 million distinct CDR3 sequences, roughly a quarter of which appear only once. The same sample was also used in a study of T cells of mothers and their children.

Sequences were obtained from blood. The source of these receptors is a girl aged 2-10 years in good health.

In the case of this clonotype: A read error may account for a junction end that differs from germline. CDR3 DNA sequence: TGTGCCGGCAGCCCGGGAGGTACCTACAATGAGCAGTTCTTC. Its protein product is CAGSPGGTYNEQFF. The rearrangement links TRBV7-9 to TRBJ2-1; 7 positions agree with TRBD2. The V gene's germline CDR1 is SEHNR and CDR2 FQNEAQ (reference sequence). This CDR3 is built from 14 residues.

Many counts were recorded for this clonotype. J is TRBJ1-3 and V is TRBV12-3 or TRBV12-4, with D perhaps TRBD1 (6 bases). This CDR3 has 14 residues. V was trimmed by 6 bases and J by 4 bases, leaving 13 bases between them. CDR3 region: CASSLGTSGNTIYF. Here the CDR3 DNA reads TGTGCCAGCAGCCTAGGGACATCAGGAAACACCATATATTTT.

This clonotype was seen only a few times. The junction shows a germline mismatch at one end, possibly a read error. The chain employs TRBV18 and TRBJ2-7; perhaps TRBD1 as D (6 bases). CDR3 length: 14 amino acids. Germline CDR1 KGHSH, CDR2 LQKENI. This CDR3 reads CASLPQGNSHEQYF. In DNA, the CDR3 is TGTGCCAGCTTACCACAGGGCAATTCCCACGAGCAGTACTTC.

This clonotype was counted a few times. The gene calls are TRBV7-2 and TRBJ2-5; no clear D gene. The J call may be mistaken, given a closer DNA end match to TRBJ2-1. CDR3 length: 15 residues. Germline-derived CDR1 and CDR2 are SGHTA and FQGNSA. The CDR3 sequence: CASSLPRTFYNEQFF. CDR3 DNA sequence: TGTGCCAGCAGCTTACCCCGGACCTTTTACAATGAGCAGTTCTTC.

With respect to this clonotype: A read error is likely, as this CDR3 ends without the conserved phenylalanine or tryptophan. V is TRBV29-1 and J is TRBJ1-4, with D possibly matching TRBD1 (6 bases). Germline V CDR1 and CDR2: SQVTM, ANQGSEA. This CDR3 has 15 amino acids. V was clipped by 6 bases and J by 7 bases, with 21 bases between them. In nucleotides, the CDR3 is TGCAGCGTCAAAGAAACCACAGGGCAACCTGAAAAACTGTTTTCT. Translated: CSVKETTGQPEKLFS.

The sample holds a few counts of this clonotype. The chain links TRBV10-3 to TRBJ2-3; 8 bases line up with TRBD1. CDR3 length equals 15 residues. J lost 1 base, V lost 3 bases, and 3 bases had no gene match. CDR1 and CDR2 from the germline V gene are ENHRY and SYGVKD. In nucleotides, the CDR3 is TGTGCCATCAGTGACTGGGGACAGGGCACAGATACGCAGTATTTT. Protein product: CAISDWGQGTDTQYF.

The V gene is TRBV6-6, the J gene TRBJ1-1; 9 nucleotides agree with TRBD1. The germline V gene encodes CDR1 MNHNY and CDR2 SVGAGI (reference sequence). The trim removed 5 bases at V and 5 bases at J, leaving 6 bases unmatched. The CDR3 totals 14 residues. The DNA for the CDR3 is TGTGCCAGCAGTATGGACAGGGGAAGGACTGAAGCTTTCTTT. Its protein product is CASSMDRGRTEAFF.

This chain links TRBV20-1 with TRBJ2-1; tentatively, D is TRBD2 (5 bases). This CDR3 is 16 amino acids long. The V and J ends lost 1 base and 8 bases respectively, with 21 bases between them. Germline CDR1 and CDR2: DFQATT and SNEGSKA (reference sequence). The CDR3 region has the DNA TGCAGTGCTAGAGTTCCCCTTGGCGGGTGGGTCGATGAGCAGTTCTTC. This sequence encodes CSARVPLGGWVDEQFF.

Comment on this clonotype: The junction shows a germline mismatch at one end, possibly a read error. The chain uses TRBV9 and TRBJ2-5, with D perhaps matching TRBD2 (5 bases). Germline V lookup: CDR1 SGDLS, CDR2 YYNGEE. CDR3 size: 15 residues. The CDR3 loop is CAGSVSGSPQETQYF. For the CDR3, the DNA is TGTGCCGGCAGCGTCTCGGGGAGCCCCCAAGAGACCCAGTACTTC.

For the CDR3, the DNA is TGTGCTAGTGGTCCGCCGGGTAGCGGGAGCGAACTCTACAATGAGCAGTTCTTC. Protein sequence: CASGPPGSGSELYNEQFF. This chain joins TRBV12-5 and TRBJ2-1, with 9 bases matching TRBD2. The germline gives CDR1 LGHNT, CDR2 FRNRAP. The CDR3 extends over 18 amino acids. Trimming took 5 bases from V and 3 from J; bases not matched to a gene: 14.

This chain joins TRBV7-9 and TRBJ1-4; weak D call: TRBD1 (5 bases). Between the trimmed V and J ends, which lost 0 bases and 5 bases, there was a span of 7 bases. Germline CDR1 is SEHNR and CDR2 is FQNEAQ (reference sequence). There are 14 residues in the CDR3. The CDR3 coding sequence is TGTGCCAGCAGCTTAGCTCAGGGAAATGAAAAACTGTTTTTT. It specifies CASSLAQGNEKLFF. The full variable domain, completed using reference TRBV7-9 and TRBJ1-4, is DTGVSQNPRHKITKRGQNVTFRCDPISEHNRLYWYRQTLGQGPEFLTYFQNEAQLEKSRLLSDRFSAERPKGSFSTLEIQRTEQGDSAMYLCASSLAQGNEKLFFGSGTQLSVL.

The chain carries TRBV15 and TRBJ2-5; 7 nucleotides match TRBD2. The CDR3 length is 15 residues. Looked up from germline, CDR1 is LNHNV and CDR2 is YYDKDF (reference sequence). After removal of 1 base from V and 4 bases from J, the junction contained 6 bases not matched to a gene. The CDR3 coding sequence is TGTGCCACCAGCAGAGGGGTATCGGGAGGAGAGACCCAGTACTTC. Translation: CATSRGVSGGETQYF.

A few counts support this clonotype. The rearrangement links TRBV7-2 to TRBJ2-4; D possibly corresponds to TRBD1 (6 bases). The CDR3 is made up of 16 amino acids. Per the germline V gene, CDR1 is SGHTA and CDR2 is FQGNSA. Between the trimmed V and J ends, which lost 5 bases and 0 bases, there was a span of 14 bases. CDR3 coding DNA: TGTGCCAGCAGCCCTTTGGACAGATTAGCCAAAAACATTCAGTACTTC. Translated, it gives CASSPLDRLAKNIQYF.

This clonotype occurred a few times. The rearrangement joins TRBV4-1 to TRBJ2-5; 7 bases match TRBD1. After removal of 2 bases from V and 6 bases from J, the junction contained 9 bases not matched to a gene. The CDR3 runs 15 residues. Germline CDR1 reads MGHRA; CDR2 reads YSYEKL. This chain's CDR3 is CASSQHDRDRQTQYF. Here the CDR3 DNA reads TGCGCCAGCAGCCAACACGACAGGGATCGGCAGACCCAGTACTTC.

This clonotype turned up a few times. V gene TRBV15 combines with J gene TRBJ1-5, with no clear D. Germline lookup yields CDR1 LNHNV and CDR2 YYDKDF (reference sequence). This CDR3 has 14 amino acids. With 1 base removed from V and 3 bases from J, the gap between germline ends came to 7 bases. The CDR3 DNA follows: TGTGCCACCAGCAGAGGAGGCCCCAATCAGCCCCAGCATTTT. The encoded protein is CATSRGGPNQPQHF.